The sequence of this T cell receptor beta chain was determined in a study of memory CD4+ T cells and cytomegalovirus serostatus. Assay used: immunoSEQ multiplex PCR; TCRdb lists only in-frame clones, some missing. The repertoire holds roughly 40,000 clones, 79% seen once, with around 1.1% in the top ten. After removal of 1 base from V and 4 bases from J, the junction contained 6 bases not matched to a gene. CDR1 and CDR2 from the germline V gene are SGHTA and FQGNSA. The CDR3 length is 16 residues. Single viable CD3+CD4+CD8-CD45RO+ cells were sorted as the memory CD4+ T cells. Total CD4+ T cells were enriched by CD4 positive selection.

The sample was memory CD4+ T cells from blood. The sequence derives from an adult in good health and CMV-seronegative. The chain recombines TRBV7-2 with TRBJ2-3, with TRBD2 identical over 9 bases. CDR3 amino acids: CASSLGFGLASDTQYF. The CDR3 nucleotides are TGTGCCAGCAGCTTAGGATTCGGACTAGCGTCAGATACGCAGTATTTT.